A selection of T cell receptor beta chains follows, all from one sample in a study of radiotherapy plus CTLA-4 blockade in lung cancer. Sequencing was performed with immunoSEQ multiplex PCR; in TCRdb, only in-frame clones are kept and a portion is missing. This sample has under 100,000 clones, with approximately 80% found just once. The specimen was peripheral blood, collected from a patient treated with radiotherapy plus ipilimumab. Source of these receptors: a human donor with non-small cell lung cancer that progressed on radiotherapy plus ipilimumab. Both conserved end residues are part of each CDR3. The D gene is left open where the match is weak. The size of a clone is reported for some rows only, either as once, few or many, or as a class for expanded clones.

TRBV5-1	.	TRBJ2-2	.	TGCGCCAGCGGGTTAGGGAACACCGGGGAGCTGTTTTTT	CASGLGNTGELFF
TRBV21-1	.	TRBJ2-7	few	TGTGCCAGCAGCCTATCTAGCGGGGGGGCCGTGTCCTACGAGCAGTACTTC	CASSLSSGGAVSYEQYF
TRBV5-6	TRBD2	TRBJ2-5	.	TGTGCCAGCAGCTTCACTAGCGGGGGAAGAGCCCAAGAGACCCAGTACTTC	CASSFTSGGRAQETQYF
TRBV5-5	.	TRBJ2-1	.	TGTGCCAGCAGCTTGGGATATGAGCAGTTCTTC	CASSLGYEQFF
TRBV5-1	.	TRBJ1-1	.	TGCGCCAGCAGCTTGCATGGGAGTGGCACTGAAGCTTTCTTT	CASSLHGSGTEAFF
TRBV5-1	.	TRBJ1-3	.	TGCGCCAGCAGCTTGGTTGGGTACTCTGGAAACACCATATATTTT	CASSLVGYSGNTIYF
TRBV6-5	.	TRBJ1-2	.	TGTGCCAGCAAGGACGGGGACTATGGCTACACCTTC	CASKDGDYGYTF
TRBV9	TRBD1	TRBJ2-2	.	TGTGCCAGCAGCGTAATTCCCAGCCGGGACAGGGTCGGGGAGCTGTTTTTT	CASSVIPSRDRVGELFF
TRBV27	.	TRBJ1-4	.	TGTGCCAGCAGGGGGGGATCTAATGAAAAACTGTTTTTT	CASRGGSNEKLFF
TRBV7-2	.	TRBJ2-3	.	TGTGCCAGCAGCTTTTGGATCCACACAGATACGCAGTATTTT	CASSFWIHTDTQYF